The subject of this entry is one T cell receptor (beta chain). Its antigen is undetermined. The ends were cut back, 1 base at V and 0 bases at J, with 7 bases in the middle. Germline values: CDR1 SGHAT, CDR2 FQNNGV. CDR3 length equals 15 residues. These data originate in a study of shared clonotypes between healthy human individuals. Turning to the study itself: Each donor's CD4 naive and CD4 memory cells filled three plates apiece, CD8 naive two, and CD8 memory one. Whole-study findings and limits: Non-shared clonotypes displayed generation probabilities falling below those of clonotypes present in all four donors. On the whole, naive subsets had larger estimated richness than memory subsets had.

Clones were sequenced by immunoSEQ multiplex PCR, and TCRdb holds only the in-frame ones, with some missing. The sample holds a few hundred thousand clones, about 96% seen once. The origin of this receptor is a woman under 40 in good health. The specimen sequenced was naive CD4+ T cells sorted from blood. Subset in this sample: CD45RA+ positively selected. This sequence joins TRBV11-2 and TRBJ2-1; possible D gene TRBD2, 6 bases. CDR3 in DNA: TGTGCCAGCAGCTTAGGGACTATCTCCTACAATGAGCAGTTCTTC. Protein product: CASSLGTISYNEQFF.